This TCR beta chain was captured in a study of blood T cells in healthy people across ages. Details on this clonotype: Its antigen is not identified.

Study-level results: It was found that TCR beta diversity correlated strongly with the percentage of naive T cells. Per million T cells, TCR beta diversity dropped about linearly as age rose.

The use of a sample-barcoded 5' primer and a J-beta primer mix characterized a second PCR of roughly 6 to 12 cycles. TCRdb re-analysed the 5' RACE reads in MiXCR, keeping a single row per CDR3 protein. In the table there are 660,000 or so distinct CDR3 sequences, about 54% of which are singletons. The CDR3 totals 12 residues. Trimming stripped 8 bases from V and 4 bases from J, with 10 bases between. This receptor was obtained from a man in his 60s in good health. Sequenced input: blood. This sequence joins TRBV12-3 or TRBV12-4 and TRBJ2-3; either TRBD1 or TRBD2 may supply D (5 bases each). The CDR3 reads CASGGHSDTQYF. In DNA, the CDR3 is TGTGCCAGCGGGGGTCACTCAGATACGCAGTATTTT.